One and the same sample provided the 18 T cell receptor beta chains below, sequenced in a study of chemoradiotherapy in HPV16-positive cancers. Clones were read by immunoSEQ multiplex PCR, and TCRdb kept only the in-frame ones, dropping some. This table holds fewer than 40,000 clones, over 80% found once. The sequencing used blood, collected from a patient who underwent chemoradiotherapy. These receptor sequences come from a human donor with HPV-associated anogenital cancer.

V and J are TRBV2 and TRBJ2-3; TRBD2 might be the D (6 bases). The CDR3 spans 14 residues. Germline V gives CDR1 SNHLY, CDR2 FYNNEI. V was cut by 2 bases and J by 4 bases, with 10 bases left in between. This CDR3 reads CASSEMGGPDTQYF. The CDR3 DNA reads TGTGCCAGCAGTGAAATGGGAGGCCCAGATACGCAGTATTTT.

The chain couples TRBV7-6 to TRBJ2-7, with unresolved D. V lost 5 bases, J lost 6 bases, and 11 bases lay in between. The length of the CDR3 is 12 residues. The germline gives CDR1 SGHVS, CDR2 FNYEAQ. The CDR3 nucleotides are TGTGCCAGCAGCCCGAGAACTACCGAGCAGTACTTC. Translated: CASSPRTTEQYF.

The rearrangement links TRBV11-3 to TRBJ2-1; TRBD1 is a possible D gene (6 bases). CDR1 and CDR2 from the germline V gene are SGHNT and YENEEA. Trimming removed 5 bases from V and 2 bases from J, with 13 bases in between. CDR3 length: 15 amino acids. CDR3 in DNA: TGTGCCAGCAGCCGAACCGGGACAACCTACAATGAGCAGTTCTTC. Its translation: CASSRTGTTYNEQFF.

The V call is TRBV4-1, the J call TRBJ1-2, with D unclear. From germline, CDR1 is MGHRA and CDR2 YSYEKL. The germline V and J ends were trimmed by 0 bases and 7 bases, with 9 bases remaining between them. The CDR3 covers 13 residues. For the CDR3, the DNA is TGCGCCAGCAGCCAAGATATCGGGTTTGGCTACACCTTC. It specifies CASSQDIGFGYTF.

This sequence joins TRBV7-2 and TRBJ2-1; 15 nucleotides match TRBD2. The CDR3 is 16 residues long. Germline values: CDR1 SGHTA, CDR2 FQGNSA. The V and J ends lost 5 bases and 7 bases, in that order; junction bases with no gene match: 6. CDR3 amino acids: CASSPMGTSGGNEQFF. The CDR3 region has the DNA TGTGCCAGCAGCCCTATGGGGACTAGCGGGGGGAATGAGCAGTTCTTC.

This clone was observed a single time. The V and J genes are TRBV4-2 and TRBJ2-1; TRBD2 might be the D (6 bases). Trimming took off 0 bases at V and 3 bases at J, with 12 bases between the two ends. CDR3 length equals 16 residues. Germline V CDR1 and CDR2: LGHNA, YNFKEQ. This CDR3 is CASSQDSLARYNEQFF. CDR3 sequence (DNA): TGTGCCAGCAGCCAAGATAGCCTAGCGCGCTACAATGAGCAGTTCTTC.

The chain employs TRBV6-5 and TRBJ2-4, with D maybe TRBD1 (5 bases). There are 13 residues in the CDR3. The germline V and J ends were trimmed by 2 bases and 4 bases, with 6 bases remaining between them. Per the germline V gene, CDR1 is MNHEY and CDR2 is SVGAGI. The CDR3 loop reads CASSYNRKNIQYF. CDR3 bases: TGTGCCAGCAGTTACAACAGGAAAAACATTCAGTACTTC.

This chain uses TRBV6-1 with TRBJ2-7, with 8 bases aligning to TRBD2. Per germline, CDR1 MNHNS and CDR2 SASEGT. The V segment lost 2 bases and the J segment 2 bases; nucleotides outside the gene matches: 5. The CDR3 length is 15 residues. The CDR3 protein is CASSELSGGTYEQYF. The CDR3 region has the DNA TGTGCCAGCAGTGAATTATCGGGGGGGACCTACGAGCAGTACTTC.

V usage is TRBV5-6 and J usage is TRBJ2-7; 11 bases match TRBD1. Germline CDR1 is SGHDT and CDR2 is YYEEEE. The CDR3 is made up of 15 amino acids. After removal of 3 bases from V and 3 bases from J, the junction contained 5 bases not matched to a gene. The CDR3 nucleotides read TGTGCCAGCAGCTCCGGACAGGGGGCCGTCTACGAGCAGTACTTC. Amino acids: CASSSGQGAVYEQYF.

This clone was seen a few times. The chain uses TRBV19 and TRBJ2-7; 9 bases match TRBD1. Germline V lookup: CDR1 LNHDA, CDR2 SQIVND (reference sequence). This CDR3 region has 13 residues. Trimming removed 8 bases from V and 4 bases from J; junction bases left unmatched: 6. In nucleotides, the CDR3 is TGTGCCAGTTCCTTGACAGGGGGGTACGAGCAGTACTTC. Protein sequence: CASSLTGGYEQYF.

The V call is TRBV6-5, the J call TRBJ1-5; D possibly corresponds to TRBD1 (6 bases). Trimming pared 6 bases from V and 4 bases from J, leaving 13 bases between. The CDR3 extends over 14 amino acids. The germline gives CDR1 MNHEY, CDR2 SVGAGI. The CDR3 region is CASRESRGNQPQHF. The DNA of the CDR3 is TGTGCCAGCAGGGAAAGCAGGGGAAATCAGCCCCAGCATTTT.

The V call is TRBV7-9, the J call TRBJ2-1, with TRBD1 as a possible D gene (6 bases). V was shortened by 5 bases and J by 0 bases, with 14 bases between the two germline ends. The germline CDR1 and CDR2 sequences are SEHNR and FQNEAQ (reference sequence). This CDR3 contains 16 residues. CDR3 loop: CASSTLRRGSYNEQFF. The CDR3 coding sequence is TGTGCCAGCAGCACACTCCGCAGGGGCTCCTACAATGAGCAGTTCTTC.

The chain couples TRBV2 to TRBJ2-7, with unresolved D. The CDR3 consists of 13 residues. Germline V gives CDR1 SNHLY, CDR2 FYNNEI. V was pared by 7 bases and J by 3 bases, with 13 bases between. CDR3 nucleotide sequence: TGTGCCAGCATGGACCAGAAGAACTACGAGCAGTACTTC. Translation: CASMDQKNYEQYF.

The rearrangement links TRBV30 to TRBJ1-2; D unresolved. Germline-derived CDR1 and CDR2 are GTSNPN and SVGIG (reference sequence). The V gene lost 2 bases and the J gene lost 2 bases, with 6 bases spanning the gap. The CDR3 has 12 amino acids. CDR3 amino acids: CAWSKVNYGYTF. The CDR3 coding sequence is TGTGCCTGGAGTAAGGTCAACTATGGCTACACCTTC.

The V call is TRBV11-2, the J call TRBJ2-3; no firm D call. Germline loops: CDR1 SGHAT, CDR2 FQNNGV. The CDR3 sequence is 16 residues long. Trimming cost V 5 bases and J 3 bases, with 18 bases left between them. CDR3 in DNA: TGTGCCAGCAGCCCCACGTCCGCAATAGTAACAGATACGCAGTATTTT. This sequence encodes CASSPTSAIVTDTQYF. Based on the CDR3 plus reference TRBV11-2 and TRBJ2-3, the full variable domain is EAGVAQSPRYKIIEKRQSVAFWCNPISGHATLYWYQQILGQGPKLLIQFQNNGVVDDSQLPKDRFSAERLKGVDSTLKIQPAKLEDSAVYLCASSPTSAIVTDTQYFGPGTRLTVL.

J is TRBJ1-1 and V is TRBV7-6, with D unresolved. V was clipped by 1 base and J by 4 bases, with 7 bases between them. Germline V gives CDR1 SGHVS, CDR2 FNYEAQ. The CDR3 is 13 residues long. The CDR3 nucleotides read TGTGCCAGCAGCTTAGACGGGCCCACTGAAGCTTTCTTT. Its translation: CASSLDGPTEAFF.

This chain connects TRBV4-1 to TRBJ1-4; maybe TRBD1 (5 bases). Looked up from germline, CDR1 is MGHRA and CDR2 is YSYEKL. V was trimmed by 1 base and J by 0 bases, leaving 12 bases between them. The CDR3 has 17 residues. The CDR3 region is CASSQVNQGATNEKLFF. Here the CDR3 DNA reads TGCGCCAGCAGCCAAGTGAACCAGGGTGCAACTAATGAAAAACTGTTTTTT.

The V call is TRBV6-4, the J call TRBJ1-1; TRBD1 agrees at 9 bases. Germline V gene sequence: CDR1 MRHNA, CDR2 SNTAGT. With 5 bases clipped from V and 2 bases from J, the junction kept 9 bases outside the gene matches. This CDR3 has 16 residues. The CDR3 nucleotides are TGTGCCAGCAGTCCCGGACAGGGGAAAGGAAACACTGAAGCTTTCTTT. Amino acids: CASSPGQGKGNTEAFF.